The 15 T cell receptor beta chains below all came from one sample that was sequenced in a study of beta chain features in type 1 diabetes (dated by TCRdb to between 2017 and 2018). These TCRs are of unknown antigen specificity. Results the study describes overall, beyond this receptor: In all four CD4+ subsets, TCRB CDR3 length was moderately but significantly shorter in type 1 diabetes patients.

Libraries were made using the immunoSEQ multiplex PCR assay. The entire isolated RNA was reverse transcribed using the High Capacity cDNA Reverse Transcription Kit, and thus expressed TCRB transcripts were sequenced. Sourced from immuneACCESS, this table was stored by TCRdb with only in-frame sequences that have V and J called. A share of the clones is absent; for the studies checked, an unresolved V gene accounts for under half, and the remainder has no known explanation. This sample is represented by more than 250,000 clones; around 24% of them were singletons. The top ten hold 0.012% of the sample. Source material: naive CD4+ T cells from blood. Taken with the paper, the label for cell subset or site translates to: true naive CD4+ T cells. The receptor set was obtained from a woman aged 30 to 39 with type 1 diabetes.

The gene calls are TRBV28 and TRBJ2-7, with 7 bases fitting TRBD1. The V segment lost 7 bases and the J segment 2 bases; nucleotides outside the gene matches: 8. The CDR3 length is 14 residues. CDR1 and CDR2 (germline): MDHEN, SYDVKM. CDR3 sequence reads: CASITGTATYEQYF. The CDR3 region has the DNA TGTGCCAGCATTACCGGGACAGCAACCTACGAGCAGTACTTC.

This clone was observed a handful of times. This chain uses TRBV29-1 with TRBJ2-5; 7 nucleotides match TRBD1. V gave up 3 bases and J gave up 1 base; unmatched junction bases: 5. The CDR3 is 14 residues long. Per germline, CDR1 SQVTM and CDR2 ANQGSEA. CDR3 nucleotides: TGCAGCGTTGATGAAGGGGGCTTCCAAGAGACCCAGTACTTC. Translated: CSVDEGGFQETQYF.

This sequence joins TRBV29-1 and TRBJ2-5; 12 positions agree with TRBD1. The CDR3 spans 14 residues. The germline CDR1 and CDR2 sequences are SQVTM and ANQGSEA. The V segment lost 7 bases and the J segment 6 bases; nucleotides outside the gene matches: 9. CDR3 bases: TGCAGCGGTTCCGGGACAGGGGGCGGGAAGACCCAGTACTTC. Its protein is CSGSGTGGGKTQYF.

This chain joins TRBV30 and TRBJ2-5; 7 bases line up with TRBD2. TRBJ2-7 matches the DNA end more closely, so the J call is doubtful. The germline CDR1 and CDR2 sequences are GTSNPN and SVGIG (reference sequence). There are 11 residues in the CDR3. DNA of the CDR3: TGTGCCTGGAGGGGGGGGAACGAGCAGTACTTC. Amino acid sequence: CAWRGGNEQYF.

This clone was picked up a small number of times. This chain connects TRBV18 to TRBJ2-7; TRBD1 is a possible D gene (6 bases). The CDR3 extends over 14 amino acids. Trimming cost V 2 bases and J 3 bases, with 11 bases left between them. Germline V gene lookup returns CDR1 KGHSH and CDR2 LQKENI. The CDR3 sequence: CASSPMDSNYEQYF. The CDR3 nucleotides are TGTGCCAGCTCACCAATGGACAGTAACTACGAGCAGTACTTC. The full variable domain, in which reference TRBV18 and TRBJ2-7 provide the parts outside the CDR3, is NAGVMQNPRHLVRRRGQEARLRCSPMKGHSHVYWYRQLPEEGLKFMVYLQKENIIDESGMPKERFSAEFPKEGPSILRIQQVVRGDSAAYFCASSPMDSNYEQYFGPGTRLTVT.

On this clone: Relative to the germline gene, one junction end is altered; a read error may explain this. The J gene is TRBJ2-7, the V gene TRBV4-1; 10 bases are a match to TRBD1. CDR3 length: 13 residues. Germline V gene lookup returns CDR1 MGHRA and CDR2 YSYEKL. The CDR3 is CASSQGAGTGVHF. The CDR3 DNA reads as TGCGCCAGCAGCCAAGGAGCCGGGACAGGGGTTCACTTC.

This chain uses TRBV7-9 with TRBJ2-1; TRBD2 aligns across 10 bases. CDR1 is SEHNR and CDR2 is FQNEAQ in the germline V gene (reference sequence). The CDR3 covers 15 residues. V lost 4 bases to trimming and J lost 3 bases; unmatched junction nucleotides: 3. The CDR3: CASSWTSGVYNEQFF. The CDR3, as DNA: TGTGCCAGCAGCTGGACTAGCGGAGTCTACAATGAGCAGTTCTTC.

This clone has more than one count but fewer than ten. The chain links TRBV9 to TRBJ2-5, with D uncertain. This CDR3 has 15 residues. Germline-derived CDR1 and CDR2 are SGDLS and YYNGEE. Trimming took 0 bases from V and 5 from J, leaving 14 bases between them. The CDR3 sequence is CASSVDPLSDETQYF. The CDR3 coding sequence is TGTGCCAGCAGCGTAGACCCACTTTCTGATGAGACCCAGTACTTC. Full variable domain (missing parts from reference TRBV9 and TRBJ2-5): DSGVTQTPKHLITATGQRVTLRCSPRSGDLSVYWYQQSLDQGLQFLIQYYNGEERAKGNILERFSAQQFPDLHSELNLSSLELGDSALYFCASSVDPLSDETQYFGPGTRLLVL.

The chain is built from TRBV30 and TRBJ2-7; a weak D match, TRBD1 (6 bases). This CDR3 contains 12 residues. The V gene's germline CDR1 is GTSNPN and CDR2 SVGIG (reference sequence). V lost 3 bases and J lost 2, with 8 bases in between. This chain's CDR3 is CAWRAGAYEQYF. CDR3 DNA sequence: TGTGCCTGGAGAGCAGGGGCCTACGAGCAGTACTTC.

The CDR3 loop reads CASSLGLAGDGETQYF. The DNA for the CDR3 is TGCGCCAGCAGCTTGGGACTAGCGGGAGACGGGGAGACCCAGTACTTC. The J gene is TRBJ2-5, the V gene TRBV5-1; the match to TRBD2 covers 12 bases. Germline CDR1 is SGHRS and CDR2 is YFSETQ. The ends lost 0 bases at V and 5 bases at J; junction bases unmatched: 5. The CDR3 runs to 16 residues.

V usage is TRBV7-3 and J usage is TRBJ2-3; D may be TRBD2 (7 bases). The CDR3 totals 16 residues. Deletions cut 3 bases from V and 6 bases from J, with 19 bases between. The germline gives CDR1 SGHTA, CDR2 FQGTGA. The DNA for the CDR3 is TGTGCCAGCAGCTTGAGGGGGAAGCGGGACTCCGATACGCAGTATTTT. As protein: CASSLRGKRDSDTQYF. The full variable domain, in which reference TRBV7-3 and TRBJ2-3 provide the parts outside the CDR3, is GAGVSQTPSNKVTEKGKYVELRCDPISGHTALYWYRQSLGQGPEFLIYFQGTGAADDSGLPNDRFFAVRPEGSVSTLKIQRTERGDSAVYLCASSLRGKRDSDTQYFGPGTRLTVL.

V gene TRBV28 combines with J gene TRBJ1-3, with 7 bases aligning to TRBD1. J was trimmed by 0 bases and V by 3 bases; bases with no gene match: 5. Germline V lookup: CDR1 MDHEN, CDR2 SYDVKM. The CDR3 extends over 16 amino acids. CDR3 residues: CASSFLDRSSGNTIYF. The CDR3 DNA reads TGTGCCAGCAGTTTCTTGGACAGGAGCTCTGGAAACACCATATATTTT.

V and J are TRBV2 and TRBJ1-5, with D maybe TRBD1 (6 bases). The germline V and J ends were trimmed by 4 bases and 4 bases, with 11 bases remaining between them. This CDR3 spans 14 amino acids. Germline lookup yields CDR1 SNHLY and CDR2 FYNNEI. In DNA form, the CDR3 reads TGTGCCAGCAGTGTAGGAACAGGGAATCAGCCCCAGCATTTT. This codes for CASSVGTGNQPQHF.

A few counts support this clone. The genes are TRBV7-3 and TRBJ2-1; 7 positions match TRBD2. CDR1 is SGHTA and CDR2 is FQGTGA in the germline V gene. V trimming: 5 bases; J trimming: 6 bases; junction bases outside the gene matches: 7. The CDR3 length is 14 residues. This CDR3 is CASSETTSSNEQFF. As DNA, the CDR3 is TGTGCCAGCAGCGAGACGACTAGCTCCAATGAGCAGTTCTTC.

The chain employs TRBV5-4 and TRBJ2-3; TRBD1 agrees at 7 bases. The CDR3 is 15 amino acids. J gave up 0 bases and V 3 bases, and 4 bases lay outside the gene matches. Germline CDR1 SGHNT, CDR2 YYREEE (reference sequence). The CDR3 protein is CASSSQGVSTDTQYF. The CDR3 DNA reads TGTGCCAGCAGCTCCCAGGGGGTTAGCACAGATACGCAGTATTTT.